Sequencing of this T cell receptor beta chain was carried out in a study of blood T cells in healthy people across ages. Sample-barcoded 5' priming and a J-beta primer mix drove a second PCR of about 6 to 12 cycles. Each cDNA molecule was tagged by a template-switch adaptor that had 12 random nucleotides. All samples yielded 3 million or more CDR3-containing paired-end reads. Each CDR3 protein is one row after TCRdb ran MiXCR on the 5' RACE reads. The table shows more than 700,000 distinct CDR3 sequences, with roughly 50% occurring only once. The germline CDR1 and CDR2 sequences are DFQATT and SNEGSKA (reference sequence). The CDR3 extends over 14 amino acids. Russia was home to the donors, healthy Caucasian individuals aged about 6 to 90. This clonotype turned up a few times.

The chain links TRBV20-1 to TRBJ2-5; weak D call: TRBD1 (5 bases). With the DNA end fitting TRBJ2-1 better, the J assignment may be wrong. The source is a man older than 75 in good health. What was sequenced was blood. CDR3 DNA sequence: TGCAGTGCTCCGGATAAACGGACAAAAGAGACCCAGTTCTTC. Translation: CSAPDKRTKETQFF.